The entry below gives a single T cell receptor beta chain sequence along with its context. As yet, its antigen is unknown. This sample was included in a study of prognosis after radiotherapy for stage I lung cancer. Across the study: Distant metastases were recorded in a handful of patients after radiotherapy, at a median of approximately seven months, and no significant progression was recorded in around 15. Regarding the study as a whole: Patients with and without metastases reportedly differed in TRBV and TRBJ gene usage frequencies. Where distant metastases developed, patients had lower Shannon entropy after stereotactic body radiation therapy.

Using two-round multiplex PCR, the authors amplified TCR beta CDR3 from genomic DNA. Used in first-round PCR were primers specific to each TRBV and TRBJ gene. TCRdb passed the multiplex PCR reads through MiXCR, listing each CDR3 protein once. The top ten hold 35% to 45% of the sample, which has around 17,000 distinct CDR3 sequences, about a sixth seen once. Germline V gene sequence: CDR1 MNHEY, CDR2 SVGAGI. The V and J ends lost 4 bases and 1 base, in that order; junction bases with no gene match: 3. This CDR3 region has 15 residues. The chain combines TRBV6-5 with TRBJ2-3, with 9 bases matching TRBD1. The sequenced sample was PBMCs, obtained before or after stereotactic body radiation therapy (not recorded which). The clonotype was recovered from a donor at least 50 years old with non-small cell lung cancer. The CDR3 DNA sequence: TGTGCCAGCAGTTTTCGACAGGGGGGCACAGATACGCAGTATTTT. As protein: CASSFRQGGTDTQYF.